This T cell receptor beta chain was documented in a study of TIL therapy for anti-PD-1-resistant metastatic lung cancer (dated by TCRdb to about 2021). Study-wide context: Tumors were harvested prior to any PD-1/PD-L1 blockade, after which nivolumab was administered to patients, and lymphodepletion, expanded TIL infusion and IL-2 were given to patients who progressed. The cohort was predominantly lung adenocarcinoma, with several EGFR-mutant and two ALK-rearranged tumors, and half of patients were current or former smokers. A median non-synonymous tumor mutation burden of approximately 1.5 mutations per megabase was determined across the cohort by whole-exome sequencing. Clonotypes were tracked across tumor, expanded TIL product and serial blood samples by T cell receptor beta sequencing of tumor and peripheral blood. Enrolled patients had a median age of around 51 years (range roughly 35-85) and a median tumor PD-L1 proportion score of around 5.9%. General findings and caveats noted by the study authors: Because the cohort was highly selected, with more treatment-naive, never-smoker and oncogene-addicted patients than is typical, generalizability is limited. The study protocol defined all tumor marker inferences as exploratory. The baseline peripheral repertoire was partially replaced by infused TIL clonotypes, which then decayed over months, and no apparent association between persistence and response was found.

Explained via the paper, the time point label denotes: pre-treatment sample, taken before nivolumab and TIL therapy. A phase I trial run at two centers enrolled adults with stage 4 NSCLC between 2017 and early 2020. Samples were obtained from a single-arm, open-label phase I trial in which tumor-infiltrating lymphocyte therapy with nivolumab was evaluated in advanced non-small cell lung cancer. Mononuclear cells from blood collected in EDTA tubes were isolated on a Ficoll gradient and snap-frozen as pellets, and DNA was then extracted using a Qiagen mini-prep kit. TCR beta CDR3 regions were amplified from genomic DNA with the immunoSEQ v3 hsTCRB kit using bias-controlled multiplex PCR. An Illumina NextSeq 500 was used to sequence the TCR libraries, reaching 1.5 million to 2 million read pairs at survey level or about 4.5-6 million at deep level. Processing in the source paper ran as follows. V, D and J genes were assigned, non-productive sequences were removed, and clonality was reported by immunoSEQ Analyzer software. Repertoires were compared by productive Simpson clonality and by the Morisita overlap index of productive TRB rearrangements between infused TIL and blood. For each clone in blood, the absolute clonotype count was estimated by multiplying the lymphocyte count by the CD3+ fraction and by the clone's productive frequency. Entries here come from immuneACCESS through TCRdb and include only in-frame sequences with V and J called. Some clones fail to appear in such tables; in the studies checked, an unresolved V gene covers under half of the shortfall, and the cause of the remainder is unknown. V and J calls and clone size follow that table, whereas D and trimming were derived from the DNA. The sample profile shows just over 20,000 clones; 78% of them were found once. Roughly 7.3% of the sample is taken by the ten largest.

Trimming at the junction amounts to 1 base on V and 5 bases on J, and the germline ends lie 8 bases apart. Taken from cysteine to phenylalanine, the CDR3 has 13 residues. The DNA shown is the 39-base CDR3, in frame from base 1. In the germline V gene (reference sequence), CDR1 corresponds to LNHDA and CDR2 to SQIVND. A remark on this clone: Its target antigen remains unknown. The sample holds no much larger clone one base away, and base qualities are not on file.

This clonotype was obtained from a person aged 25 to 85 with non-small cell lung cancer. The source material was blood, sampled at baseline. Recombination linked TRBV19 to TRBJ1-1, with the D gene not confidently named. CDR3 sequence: CASSIGGWTEAFF. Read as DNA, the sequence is TGTGCCAGTAGTATAGGAGGCTGGACTGAAGCTTTCTTT.